These 7 T cell receptor beta chains share one sample of origin, sequenced in a study of shared clonotypes between healthy human individuals. Generated by immunoSEQ multiplex PCR, the TCRdb table keeps only in-frame clones and is missing some. The table lists about 2.1 million clones, 93% of them singletons. CD45RO negativity and positive selection for CCR7 defined naive CD8 cells, a population that excluded terminally differentiated effector memory CD45RA+ cells. The sample taken for sequencing was naive CD8+ T cells from PBMCs. These receptors were obtained from a man between 18 and 35 years old in good health. Some clones in this sample may be carry-over from other donors' samples.

The chain combines TRBV11-3 with TRBJ2-3; 11 bases map to TRBD2. The CDR3 runs to 15 residues. CDR1 and CDR2 from the germline V gene are SGHNT and YENEEA. V trimming: 5 bases; J trimming: 4 bases; junction bases outside the gene matches: 5. The CDR3 DNA sequence: TGTGCCAGCAGCCTTAGCGGGAGGGAATCAGATACGCAGTATTTT. Translating gives CASSLSGRESDTQYF.

The chain carries TRBV29-1 and TRBJ2-7, with 8 bases fitting TRBD1. In germline, CDR1 is SQVTM, CDR2 ANQGSEA. The V gene end was trimmed by 6 bases and the J gene end by 2 bases; junction bases not matched to a gene: 9. The CDR3 has 14 amino acids. CDR3 DNA sequence: TGCAGCGTCTCACTTAAGGACAGGGCCTACGAGCAGTACTTC. Its translation: CSVSLKDRAYEQYF.

The rearrangement links TRBV27 to TRBJ2-3; 13 bases fit TRBD2. CDR1 MNHEY and CDR2 SMNVEV come from the germline V gene (reference sequence). The CDR3 length is 17 residues. V gave up 4 bases and J gave up 4 bases; unmatched junction bases: 8. The CDR3 DNA follows: TGTGCCAGCAGTTCCCGTACACTAGCGGGAGGGTCAGATACGCAGTATTTT. Translating it yields CASSSRTLAGGSDTQYF.

This chain uses TRBV7-9 with TRBJ1-2; D gene ambiguous. The CDR3 is made up of 16 amino acids. V was pared by 0 bases and J by 5 bases, with 16 bases between. Germline V lookup: CDR1 SEHNR, CDR2 FQNEAQ (reference sequence). The DNA of the CDR3 is TGTGCCAGCAGCTTAGCGCTCACGGGTTCGATTTATGGCTACACCTTC. This sequence encodes CASSLALTGSIYGYTF. Full variable domain (outside the CDR3, taken from reference TRBV7-9 and TRBJ1-2): DTGVSQNPRHKITKRGQNVTFRCDPISEHNRLYWYRQTLGQGPEFLTYFQNEAQLEKSRLLSDRFSAERPKGSFSTLEIQRTEQGDSAMYLCASSLALTGSIYGYTFGSGTRLTVV.

In this sample, this clone turned up once. In DNA form, the CDR3 reads TGTGCCAGCAGGGGAAACCTGGTACTAGCGGGACCCGACACCGGGGAGCTGTTTTTT. Translated, it gives CASRGNLVLAGPDTGELFF. The J gene is TRBJ2-2, the V gene TRBV9, with TRBD2 matching 10 bases. The CDR3 totals 19 residues. V gave up 5 bases and J gave up 3 bases; unmatched junction bases: 16. From germline, CDR1 is SGDLS and CDR2 YYNGEE.

This chain uses TRBV6-6 with TRBJ1-5; maybe TRBD1 (5 bases). Germline CDR1 reads MNHNY; CDR2 reads SVGAGI (reference sequence). The CDR3 length is 13 residues. Deletions cut 4 bases from V and 5 bases from J, with 9 bases between. CDR3 amino acids: CASSSTGDQPQHF. As DNA, the CDR3 is TGTGCCAGCAGTTCCACGGGGGATCAGCCCCAGCATTTT.

J is TRBJ2-7 and V is TRBV7-8; D unresolved. The germline V gene has CDR1 SGHVS and CDR2 FQNEAQ. Trimming pared 5 bases from V and 3 bases from J, leaving 11 bases between. The CDR3 runs to 13 residues. The CDR3 spells CASSPHTFYEQYF. The CDR3 DNA sequence: TGTGCCAGCAGCCCGCATACATTCTACGAGCAGTACTTC. Supplemented by reference TRBV7-8 and TRBJ2-7, the full variable domain reads GAGVSQSPRYKVAKRGQDVALRCDPISGHVSLFWYQQALGQGPEFLTYFQNEAQLDKSGLPSDRFFAERPEGSVSTLKIQRTQQEDSAVYLCASSPHTFYEQYFGPGTRLTVT.